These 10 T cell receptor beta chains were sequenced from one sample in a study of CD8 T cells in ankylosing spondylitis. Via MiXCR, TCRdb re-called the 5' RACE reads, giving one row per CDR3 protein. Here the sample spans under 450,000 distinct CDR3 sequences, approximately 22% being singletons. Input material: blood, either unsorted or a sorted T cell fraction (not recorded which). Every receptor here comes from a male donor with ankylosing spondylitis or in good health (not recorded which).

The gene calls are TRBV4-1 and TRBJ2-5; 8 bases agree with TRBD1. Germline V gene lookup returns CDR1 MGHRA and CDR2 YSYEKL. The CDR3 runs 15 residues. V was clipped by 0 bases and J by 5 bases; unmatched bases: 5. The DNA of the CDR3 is TGCGCCAGCAGCCAAGAACTCAGGGGGCAGGAGACCCAGTACTTC. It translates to CASSQELRGQETQYF.

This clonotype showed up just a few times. The CDR3 region is CASRPKSGTHTGELFF. The CDR3 DNA follows: TGTGCCAGCAGACCCAAAAGCGGGACCCACACCGGGGAGCTGTTTTTT. The rearrangement links TRBV12-3 or TRBV12-4 to TRBJ2-2; TRBD2 agrees at 7 bases. The V segment lost 6 bases and the J segment 3 bases; nucleotides outside the gene matches: 10. The CDR3 covers 16 residues.

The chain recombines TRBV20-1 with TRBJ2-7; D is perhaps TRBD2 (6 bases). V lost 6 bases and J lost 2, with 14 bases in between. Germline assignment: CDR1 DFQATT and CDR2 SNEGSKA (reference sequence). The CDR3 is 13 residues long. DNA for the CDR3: TGCAGTGCCCCCGGTCGGGGGACCTACGAGCAGTACTTC. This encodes CSAPGRGTYEQYF.

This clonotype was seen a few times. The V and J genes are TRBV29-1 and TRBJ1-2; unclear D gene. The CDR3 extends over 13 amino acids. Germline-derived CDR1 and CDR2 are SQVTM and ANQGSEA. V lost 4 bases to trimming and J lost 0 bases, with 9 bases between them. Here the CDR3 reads CSVVPTSNYGYTF. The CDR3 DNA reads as TGCAGCGTTGTTCCCACGTCTAACTATGGCTACACCTTC. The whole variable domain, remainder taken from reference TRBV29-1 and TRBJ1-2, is SAVISQKPSRDICQRGTSLTIQCQVDSQVTMMFWYRQQPGQSLTLIATANQGSEATYESGFVIDKFPISRPNLTFSTLTVSNMSPEDSSIYLCSVVPTSNYGYTFGSGTRLTVV.

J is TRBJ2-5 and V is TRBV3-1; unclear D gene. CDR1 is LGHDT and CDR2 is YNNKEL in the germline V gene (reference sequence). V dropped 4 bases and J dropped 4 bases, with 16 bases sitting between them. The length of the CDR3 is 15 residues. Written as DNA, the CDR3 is TGTGCCAGCAGCCCATCCAGCTTAGGAGCAGAGACCCAGTACTTC. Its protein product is CASSPSSLGAETQYF.

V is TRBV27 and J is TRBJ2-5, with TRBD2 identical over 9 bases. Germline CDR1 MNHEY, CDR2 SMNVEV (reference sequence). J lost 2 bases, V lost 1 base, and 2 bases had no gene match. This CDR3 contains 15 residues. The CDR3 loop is CASSLFLAGQETQYF. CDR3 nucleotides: TGTGCCAGCAGTTTATTTCTAGCGGGGCAAGAGACCCAGTACTTC.

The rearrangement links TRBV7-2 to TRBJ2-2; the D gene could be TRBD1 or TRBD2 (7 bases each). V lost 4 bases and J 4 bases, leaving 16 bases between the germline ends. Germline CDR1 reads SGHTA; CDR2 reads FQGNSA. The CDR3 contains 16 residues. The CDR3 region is CASSSIQGRVTGELFF. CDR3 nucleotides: TGTGCCAGCAGCTCGATACAGGGGAGGGTCACCGGGGAGCTGTTTTTT.

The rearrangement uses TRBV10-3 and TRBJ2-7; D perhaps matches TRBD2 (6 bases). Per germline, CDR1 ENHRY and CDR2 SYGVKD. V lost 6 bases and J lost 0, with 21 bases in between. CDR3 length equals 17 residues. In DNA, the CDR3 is TGTGCCATCAGGCGTTCCAGTGGGGGGACTGGCTCCTACGAGCAGTACTTC. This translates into CAIRRSSGGTGSYEQYF.

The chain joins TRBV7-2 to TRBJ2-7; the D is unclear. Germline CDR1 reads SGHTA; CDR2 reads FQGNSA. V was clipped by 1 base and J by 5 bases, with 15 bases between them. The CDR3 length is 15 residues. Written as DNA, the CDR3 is TGTGCCAGCAGCTTAGATCAGAACACCCCCGACGAGCAGTACTTC. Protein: CASSLDQNTPDEQYF.

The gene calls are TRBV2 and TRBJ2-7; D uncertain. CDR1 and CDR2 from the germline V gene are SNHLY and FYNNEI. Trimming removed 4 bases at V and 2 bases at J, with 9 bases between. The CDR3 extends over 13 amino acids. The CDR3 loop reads CASSVGPTYEQYF. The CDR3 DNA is TGTGCCAGCAGTGTCGGGCCGACCTACGAGCAGTACTTC.